This note documents a single T cell receptor beta chain sequence. Antigen: not known. This record comes from a study of CD8 T cells in Susac syndrome. Study observations and caveats: Peak Susac CD8+ clonal expansion was seen in TEMRA cells and active patients. That the number of individuals in its TCR sequencing and HLA analysis was relatively small was acknowledged by the study.

Germline V CDR1 and CDR2: SGHTA, FQGNSA. This CDR3 contains 16 residues. With V trimmed by 1 base and J by 8 bases, 8 bases remained unmatched. Random hexamers were used to reverse transcribe about 0.45 to 1 ug of RNA. TCRdb fed the immunoSEQ multiplex PCR reads into MiXCR, producing one record per CDR3 protein. The sample carries about 120,000 distinct CDR3 sequences, around 94% recorded once. Specimen: CD8+ T cells from PBMCs. V usage is TRBV7-2 and J usage is TRBJ2-1; TRBD2 aligns across 10 bases. The clonotype comes from a human donor with Susac syndrome. The CDR3 coding sequence is TGTGCCAGCAGCTTAGGTACACTAGCGGGGCGGGATGAGCAGTTCTTC. Protein: CASSLGTLAGRDEQFF.